The next 28 T cell receptor beta chains were all read from a single sample in a study of blood T cell repertoires in COVID-19. Assay used: immunoSEQ multiplex PCR; TCRdb lists only in-frame clones, some missing. This table holds fewer than 350,000 clones, 70% to 90% found once. Sequenced input: PBMCs or T cells enriched from blood (not recorded which). The receptors derive from a man aged 25-40 years who had recovered from COVID-19.

The chain couples TRBV6-5 to TRBJ1-2; weak D call: TRBD1 (6 bases). The ends were cut back, 2 bases at V and 6 bases at J, with 10 bases in the middle. CDR1 and CDR2 from the germline V gene are MNHEY and SVGAGI. This CDR3 has 13 residues. CDR3 in DNA: TGTGCCAGCAGTTACGTGGGGGCGCATGGCTACACCTTC. This sequence encodes CASSYVGAHGYTF.

This chain joins TRBV19 and TRBJ1-5, with 9 bases matching TRBD1. The ends lost 4 bases at V and 3 bases at J; junction bases unmatched: 10. The CDR3 length is 17 residues. CDR1 and CDR2 from the germline V gene are LNHDA and SQIVND (reference sequence). DNA for the CDR3: TGTGCCAGTAGTACGGGACCGGGACAGGGTTTCAATCAGCCCCAGCATTTT. It specifies CASSTGPGQGFNQPQHF.

The genes are TRBV29-1 and TRBJ2-7, with D perhaps matching TRBD2 (6 bases). The CDR3 contains 12 residues. The germline V gene has CDR1 SQVTM and CDR2 ANQGSEA. The V gene lost 3 bases and the J gene lost 5 bases, with 11 bases spanning the gap. This CDR3 is CSVEAGGNEQYF. CDR3 DNA: TGCAGCGTTGAGGCGGGCGGGAACGAGCAGTACTTC.

The rearrangement links TRBV6-1 to TRBJ2-7; maybe TRBD1 (5 bases). Germline V CDR1 and CDR2: MNHNS, SASEGT. The CDR3 is 15 residues long. Trimming stripped 1 base from V and 3 bases from J, with 13 bases between. CDR3: CASSEGAGPLYEQYF. CDR3 coding DNA: TGTGCCAGCAGTGAAGGGGCAGGGCCTCTCTACGAGCAGTACTTC.

On this clone itself: Other DNA sequences in this specimen translate into the identical CDR3. The rearrangement uses TRBV18 and TRBJ1-6; D remains ambiguous. V gave up 3 bases and J gave up 0 bases, with 6 bases separating them. The germline CDR1 and CDR2 sequences are KGHSH and LQKENI. There are 15 residues in the CDR3. DNA of the CDR3: TGTGCCAGCTCACCCGGGAGCTCCTATAATTCACCCCTCCACTTT. Encoded protein: CASSPGSSYNSPLHF.

This chain uses TRBV6-1 with TRBJ2-3; 9 positions agree with TRBD1. CDR3 length: 14 residues. Trimming removed 1 base from V and 4 bases from J; junction bases left unmatched: 0. The germline CDR1 and CDR2 sequences are MNHNS and SASEGT. Here the CDR3 reads CASSEGTGADTQYF. The CDR3 DNA sequence: TGTGCCAGCAGTGAAGGGACAGGGGCAGATACGCAGTATTTT.

This clone was seen just once. V and J are TRBV4-1 and TRBJ2-7; 7 nucleotides agree with TRBD2. Germline V gene sequence: CDR1 MGHRA, CDR2 YSYEKL. The J segment lost 0 bases and the V segment lost 3 bases, leaving 5 bases of the junction unmatched. The CDR3 is made up of 15 amino acids. DNA for the CDR3: TGCGCCAGCAGCCAGGGTAGCGGGCCCTCCTACGAGCAGTACTTC. It is translated as CASSQGSGPSYEQYF.

The chain has TRBV6-6 and TRBJ1-2; D remains unclear. Trimming shortened V by 0 bases and J by 4 bases, and 9 bases separated the two germline ends. This CDR3 contains 14 residues. CDR1 and CDR2 from the germline V gene are MNHNY and SVGAGI (reference sequence). The CDR3 region has the DNA TGTGCCAGCAGTTACTCGAGCGGCAGCTATGGCTACACCTTC. This sequence encodes CASSYSSGSYGYTF.

The chain uses TRBV3-1 (or the pseudogene TRBV3-2) and TRBJ2-2; 11 bases line up with TRBD2. With V trimmed by 0 bases and J by 5 bases, 17 bases remained unmatched. This CDR3 region has 21 residues. Germline-derived CDR1 and CDR2 are LGHDT and YNNKEL (reference sequence). CDR3 DNA sequence: TGTGCCAGCAGCCAAGAACGCGTTAGCGGGGGGGCCGTGGTTCGGACCGGGGAGCTGTTTTTT. Its translation: CASSQERVSGGAVVRTGELFF.

This clone has only a few counts. The chain links TRBV18 to TRBJ2-1; 7 nucleotides agree with TRBD1. There are 14 residues in the CDR3. CDR1 is KGHSH, CDR2 LQKENI, per germline. The trim removed 6 bases at V and 9 bases at J, leaving 11 bases unmatched. The CDR3 protein is CASSPWTGYSEQFF. Written as DNA, the CDR3 is TGTGCCAGCTCCCCATGGACAGGCTATAGTGAGCAGTTCTTC.

The chain is built from TRBV24-1 and TRBJ2-2, with TRBD1 identical over 11 bases. Germline trimming cut 3 bases from V and 7 bases from J; bases unmatched to any gene: 9. This CDR3 contains 17 residues. Germline V CDR1 and CDR2: KGHDR, SFDVKD. In DNA form, the CDR3 reads TGTGCCACCAGTGATCCCGGTGGACAGGGGGCAAGCGGGGAGCTGTTTTTT. This gives the protein CATSDPGGQGASGELFF.

This rearrangement joins TRBV5-1 to TRBJ1-1; 8 bases line up with TRBD1. V lost 3 bases, J lost 4 bases, and 11 bases stayed unmatched. This CDR3 spans 16 amino acids. Germline CDR1 SGHRS, CDR2 YFSETQ. The CDR3 DNA follows: TGCGCCAGCAGCTCGGATACGGGACAGGTAGTCACTGAAGCTTTCTTT. Translation gives CASSSDTGQVVTEAFF.

The chain carries TRBV4-1 and TRBJ1-2; D is undetermined. Germline CDR1 MGHRA, CDR2 YSYEKL. CDR3 length: 14 residues. The V end lost 6 bases, the J end lost 2 bases, and 13 bases lay between the germline ends. This CDR3 reads CASSRTELNYGYTF. The CDR3 DNA follows: TGCGCCAGCAGTCGGACTGAGCTCAACTATGGCTACACCTTC.

V gene TRBV10-3 combines with J gene TRBJ2-6; 7 nucleotides align to TRBD1. With 2 bases clipped from V and 0 bases from J, the junction kept 4 bases outside the gene matches. The germline V gene encodes CDR1 ENHRY and CDR2 SYGVKD. The CDR3 is made up of 17 amino acids. CDR3 amino acids: CAISEGQAPSGANVLTF. In DNA, the CDR3 is TGTGCCATCAGTGAGGGACAGGCTCCCTCTGGGGCCAACGTCCTGACTTTC.

CDR3 nucleotides: TGTGCCAGCAGTTCCCATACCGACAGGCGCTATGGCTACACCTTC. This codes for CASSSHTDRRYGYTF. The rearrangement uses TRBV6-5 and TRBJ1-2; possibly TRBD1 for D (6 bases). The germline V gene encodes CDR1 MNHEY and CDR2 SVGAGI. With 4 bases removed from V and 4 bases from J, the gap between germline ends came to 16 bases. The CDR3 totals 15 residues.

J is TRBJ2-7 and V is TRBV4-2; the match to TRBD2 covers 7 bases. Germline V lookup: CDR1 LGHNA, CDR2 YNFKEQ. The CDR3 covers 15 residues. The V and J ends lost 0 bases and 2 bases, in that order; junction bases with no gene match: 4. The CDR3 protein is CASSQDSSGTYEQYF. CDR3 nucleotides: TGTGCCAGCAGCCAAGATTCTAGCGGAACCTACGAGCAGTACTTC.

This chain connects TRBV18 to TRBJ1-6; 10 bases match TRBD1. CDR3 size: 17 residues. The trim removed 0 bases at V and 7 bases at J, leaving 6 bases unmatched. CDR1 is KGHSH, CDR2 LQKENI, per germline. CDR3 in amino acids: CASSPPQRDRGNSPLHF. CDR3 nucleotide sequence: TGTGCCAGCTCACCACCCCAACGGGACAGGGGAAATTCACCCCTCCACTTT. The full variable domain, completed using reference TRBV18 and TRBJ1-6, is NAGVMQNPRHLVRRRGQEARLRCSPMKGHSHVYWYRQLPEEGLKFMVYLQKENIIDESGMPKERFSAEFPKEGPSILRIQQVVRGDSAAYFCASSPPQRDRGNSPLHFGNGTRLTVT.

This rearrangement joins TRBV5-6 to TRBJ1-6; D remains ambiguous. The CDR3 consists of 12 residues. CDR1 is SGHDT and CDR2 is YYEEEE in the germline V gene. V lost 6 bases and J 7 bases, leaving 8 bases between the germline ends. This CDR3 reads CASNEANSPLHF. CDR3 nucleotides: TGTGCCAGCAACGAGGCCAATTCACCCCTCCACTTT. The variable domain in full, with the rest retrieved from reference TRBV5-6 and TRBJ1-6, is DAGVTQSPTHLIKTRGQQVTLRCSPKSGHDTVSWYQQALGQGPQFIFQYYEEEERQRGNFPDRFSGHQFPNYSSELNVNALLLGDSALYLCASNEANSPLHFGNGTRLTVT.

V is TRBV28 and J is TRBJ1-2; D gene ambiguous. Trimming pared 6 bases from V and 3 bases from J, leaving 14 bases between. This CDR3 contains 14 residues. CDR1 and CDR2 from the germline V gene are MDHEN and SYDVKM. The CDR3 nucleotides read TGTGCCAGCAGAATCCCCGGTCCCCACTATGGCTACACCTTC. The encoded protein is CASRIPGPHYGYTF.

The rearrangement links TRBV27 to TRBJ1-1; TRBD1 matches 7 bases. The CDR3 sequence is 12 residues long. V gave up 5 bases and J gave up 9 bases; unmatched junction bases: 6. Germline V lookup: CDR1 MNHEY, CDR2 SMNVEV (reference sequence). Here the CDR3 reads CASSQGTDQAFF. The CDR3 DNA reads TGTGCCAGCAGTCAAGGGACAGATCAAGCTTTCTTT.

There are a few counts of this clone. This sequence joins TRBV9 and TRBJ1-1, with TRBD1 as a possible D gene (5 bases). V was trimmed by 3 bases and J by 8 bases, leaving 14 bases between them. Germline lookup yields CDR1 SGDLS and CDR2 YYNGEE. CDR3 length equals 13 residues. The CDR3 is CASSAQTDKEAFF. CDR3 in DNA: TGTGCCAGCAGCGCTCAGACAGACAAGGAAGCTTTCTTT. Supplemented by reference TRBV9 and TRBJ1-1, the full variable domain reads DSGVTQTPKHLITATGQRVTLRCSPRSGDLSVYWYQQSLDQGLQFLIQYYNGEERAKGNILERFSAQQFPDLHSELNLSSLELGDSALYFCASSAQTDKEAFFGQGTRLTVV.

This chain connects TRBV27 to TRBJ1-5; 7 nucleotides align to TRBD1. J was trimmed by 6 bases and V by 3 bases; bases with no gene match: 5. The CDR3 is 14 amino acids. Germline V gene data show CDR1 as MNHEY and CDR2 as SMNVEV (reference sequence). The CDR3 bases are TGTGCCAGCAGTTTTCGTCGACAGGGTCAGCCCCAGCATTTT. Translated: CASSFRRQGQPQHF.

The V gene is TRBV29-1, the J gene TRBJ1-2, with D perhaps TRBD1 (5 bases). The CDR3 runs 12 residues. The germline V gene encodes CDR1 SQVTM and CDR2 ANQGSEA. Trimming took 2 bases from V and 6 from J, leaving 10 bases between them. Here the CDR3 DNA reads TGCAGCGTTGAAAATGGGGCCCATGGCTACACCTTC. This encodes CSVENGAHGYTF.

The chain employs TRBV5-5 and TRBJ2-1; D may be TRBD2 (5 bases). The length of the CDR3 is 13 residues. With 0 bases removed from V and 14 bases from J, the gap between germline ends came to 15 bases. CDR1 is SGHKS, CDR2 YYEKEE, per germline (reference sequence). The CDR3: CASSLEGGDSKFF. As DNA, the CDR3 is TGTGCCAGCAGCTTGGAAGGAGGAGACTCCAAGTTCTTC.

V gene TRBV14 combines with J gene TRBJ1-6, with D possibly TRBD1 on 5 matching bases. Trimming removed 9 bases from V and 7 bases from J, with 16 bases in between. The CDR3 is 14 residues long. The germline V gene has CDR1 SGHDN and CDR2 FVKESK. CDR3 bases: TGTGCCAGTAGTCTCGCAGGGCGGAATTCACCCCTCCACTTT. This gives the protein CASSLAGRNSPLHF.

The chain links TRBV11-3 to TRBJ1-1, with D possibly being TRBD1 (5 bases). V lost 6 bases to trimming and J lost 3 bases, with 11 bases between them. Germline lookup yields CDR1 SGHNT and CDR2 YENEEA. The CDR3 extends over 13 amino acids. The CDR3 bases are TGTGCCAGCAGTAGGGGTAAGGACACTGAAGCTTTCTTT. It is translated as CASSRGKDTEAFF.

V and J are TRBV3-1 (or the pseudogene TRBV3-2) and TRBJ2-5, with TRBD2 matching 16 bases. CDR1 and CDR2 (germline): LGHDT, YNNKEL (reference sequence). V trimming: 3 bases; J trimming: 4 bases; junction bases outside the gene matches: 11. This CDR3 is built from 19 residues. The CDR3 DNA reads as TGTGCCAGCAGCCACACTGTAGGGACTAGCGGGGGGGACCGAGAGACCCAGTACTTC. Its translation: CASSHTVGTSGGDRETQYF.

A note on this clone: At one end, the junction sequence differs from germline, possibly due to a read error. This chain links TRBV27 with TRBJ1-5, with 7 positions matching TRBD1. The CDR3 consists of 20 residues. Germline assignment: CDR1 MNHEY and CDR2 SMNVEV (reference sequence). In DNA form, the CDR3 reads TGTGCCAGCAGATTATCGGTGGCGACCGCGGACAGGTGGAGCAATCAGCCCCAGCATTTT. This codes for CASRLSVATADRWSNQPQHF.